Below, 32 T cell receptor beta chains from the same sample are listed, as sequenced in a study of T-cell memory formation after mild COVID-19. Using its own MiXCR run on the 5' RACE reads, TCRdb lists one record per CDR3 protein. The sample includes 550,000 to 650,000 distinct CDR3 sequences, about 18% of them seen just once. The sequenced sample was PBMCs or a T cell subset sorted from them (not recorded which). Receptors were obtained from an adult woman who had mild COVID-19 (a few samples of this study predate the infection). Cell type and time point are not known.

This clonotype came up a few times. The chain recombines TRBV20-1 with TRBJ2-3; 10 bases match TRBD1. Germline CDR1 DFQATT, CDR2 SNEGSKA (reference sequence). V dropped 1 base and J dropped 11; count of bases not matched to a gene: 12. The length of the CDR3 is 15 residues. CDR3 in DNA: TGCAGTGCTAGAGGCTTTGGGACAGGGGCCACTGGGCAGTATTTT. Protein sequence: CSARGFGTGATGQYF.

This clonotype has just a few counts. The rearrangement uses TRBV4-2 and TRBJ2-1; TRBD2 matches at 8 bases. This CDR3 has 15 residues. Trimming at V came to 8 bases and at J to 2 bases, leaving 8 bases not matched to a gene. CDR1 is LGHNA, CDR2 YNFKEQ, per germline. CDR3 in DNA: TGTGCCAGCCGAGGAAGCGGGGGTACCTACAATGAGCAGTTCTTC. Translated, it gives CASRGSGGTYNEQFF.

This clonotype has more than one count but fewer than ten. The chain employs TRBV19 and TRBJ1-1; D gene unclear. V dropped 3 bases and J dropped 0 bases, with 8 bases sitting between them. The CDR3 covers 14 residues. Looked up from germline, CDR1 is LNHDA and CDR2 is SQIVND (reference sequence). The CDR3 nucleotides read TGTGCCAGTAGTATCGGGATTCTGAACACTGAAGCTTTCTTT. Protein: CASSIGILNTEAFF.

This chain links TRBV21-1 with TRBJ2-5; the D call of TRBD1 is as the table states it, not checked on the DNA. TRBV21-1 is marked as a pseudogene. The CDR3 covers 14 residues. CDR3 nucleotide sequence: TGTGCCAGCAGTACAGGGAGCGTAGAAGAGACCCAGTACTTC. Protein sequence: CASSTGSVEETQYF.

The V and J genes are TRBV5-6 and TRBJ2-5; TRBD2 aligns across 11 bases. This CDR3 region has 13 residues. CDR1 and CDR2 (germline): SGHDT, YYEEEE. With V trimmed by 1 base and J by 10 bases, 3 bases remained unmatched. In DNA, the CDR3 is TGTGCCAGCAGCTTGACTAGCGGGGGAAGCCAGTACTTC. Translation gives CASSLTSGGSQYF.

This clonotype was picked up many times. The chain combines TRBV27 with TRBJ2-7; D possibly matches TRBD1 or TRBD2 (5 bases each). Trimming shortened V by 5 bases and J by 2 bases, and 13 bases separated the two germline ends. The CDR3 contains 14 residues. CDR1 MNHEY and CDR2 SMNVEV come from the germline V gene (reference sequence). CDR3 amino acids: CASSPRDLAYEQYF. Written as DNA, the CDR3 is TGTGCCAGCAGTCCCCGGGACCTAGCCTACGAGCAGTACTTC.

This clonotype was seen a few times. The V call is TRBV3-1, the J call TRBJ2-5; TRBD2 matches at 13 bases. Germline CDR1 LGHDT, CDR2 YNNKEL (reference sequence). The CDR3 length is 18 residues. Trimming at V came to 3 bases and at J to 0 bases, leaving 7 bases not matched to a gene. CDR3 DNA: TGTGCCAGCAGCCATTCGGGACTAGCGGGGCTTCACCAAGAGACCCAGTACTTC. Amino acids: CASSHSGLAGLHQETQYF.

The rearrangement links TRBV24-1 to TRBJ2-7; tentatively, D is TRBD1 (6 bases). V was clipped by 1 base and J by 0 bases, with 9 bases between them. Germline assignment: CDR1 KGHDR and CDR2 SFDVKD. This CDR3 region has 15 residues. The CDR3 loop reads CATSDFQGSSYEQYF. For the CDR3, the DNA is TGTGCCACCAGTGATTTCCAGGGGAGCTCCTACGAGCAGTACTTC.

The rearrangement joins TRBV24-1 to TRBJ2-7; 10 bases match TRBD1. The CDR3 consists of 15 residues. Per the germline V gene, CDR1 is KGHDR and CDR2 is SFDVKD. Germline trimming cut 4 bases from V and 4 bases from J; bases unmatched to any gene: 6. DNA of the CDR3: TGTGCCACCAGTGACACGGACAGGGGGGGGTACGAGCAGTACTTC. Translated: CATSDTDRGGYEQYF.

This clonotype was seen a few times. V gene TRBV15 combines with J gene TRBJ2-7; D is perhaps TRBD2 (5 bases). CDR1 is LNHNV, CDR2 YYDKDF, per germline (reference sequence). V was trimmed by 5 bases and J by 3 bases, leaving 11 bases between them. The CDR3 sequence is 13 residues long. For the CDR3, the DNA is TGTGCCACCAGCCGCGCCGGGGACTACGAGCAGTACTTC. Its translation is CATSRAGDYEQYF.

The chain recombines TRBV5-1 with TRBJ2-7, with TRBD2 matching 8 bases. The V segment lost 7 bases and the J segment 3 bases; nucleotides outside the gene matches: 6. Per germline, CDR1 SGHRS and CDR2 YFSETQ. CDR3 size: 13 residues. CDR3 sequence reads: CASGGLADYEQYF. In DNA, the CDR3 is TGCGCCAGCGGCGGACTAGCCGACTACGAGCAGTACTTC.

The rearrangement links TRBV3-1 to TRBJ2-1, with TRBD2 identical over 11 bases. The CDR3 loop spans 16 amino acids. The germline CDR1 and CDR2 sequences are LGHDT and YNNKEL (reference sequence). V lost 4 bases, J lost 3 bases, and 5 bases stayed unmatched. In DNA form, the CDR3 reads TGTGCCAGCAGCCGGAGACTAGCGGGACGCTACAATGAGCAGTTCTTC. Its protein is CASSRRLAGRYNEQFF.

The genes are TRBV11-2 and TRBJ2-7; TRBD2 matches 8 bases. The germline CDR1 and CDR2 sequences are SGHAT and FQNNGV. The CDR3 sequence is 16 residues long. V lost 1 base to trimming and J lost 2 bases; unmatched junction nucleotides: 7. In DNA form, the CDR3 reads TGTGCCAGCAGCTTAGTTGGTCTAGCGGGTCCCTACGAGCAGTACTTC. It yields the protein CASSLVGLAGPYEQYF.

The chain carries TRBV19 and TRBJ2-5; 7 positions agree with TRBD1. The V and J ends lost 3 bases and 6 bases, in that order; junction bases with no gene match: 1. CDR3 size: 12 residues. Germline V CDR1 and CDR2: LNHDA, SQIVND (reference sequence). Here the CDR3 DNA reads TGTGCCAGTAGTATGACAGGGAAGACCCAGTACTTC. This encodes CASSMTGKTQYF.

At least ten counts were recorded for this clonotype. The rearrangement uses TRBV12-3 or TRBV12-4 and TRBJ2-1; possibly TRBD2 for D (6 bases). Trimming took off 7 bases at V and 5 bases at J, with 9 bases between the two ends. The CDR3 contains 12 residues. In DNA form, the CDR3 reads TGTGCCAGCAAGACTAGGGACAATGAGCAGTTCTTC. Translated: CASKTRDNEQFF.

The V gene is TRBV6-2 or TRBV6-3, the J gene TRBJ2-7; 8 nucleotides align to TRBD2. Germline trimming cut 3 bases from V and 6 bases from J; bases unmatched to any gene: 13. The CDR3 covers 16 residues. Germline CDR1 reads MNHEY; CDR2 reads SVGEGT. The CDR3 loop reads CASSYRTRLAGLEQYF. CDR3 nucleotide sequence: TGTGCCAGCAGTTATAGAACGCGGCTAGCGGGTCTCGAGCAGTACTTC.

This clonotype was seen a handful of times. The V and J genes are TRBV2 and TRBJ1-2; D perhaps matches TRBD1 (5 bases). Germline V lookup: CDR1 SNHLY, CDR2 FYNNEI. V was shortened by 6 bases and J by 5 bases, with 19 bases between the two germline ends. The CDR3 sequence is 15 residues long. The CDR3 protein is CASRKSGFQGYGYTF. The CDR3 DNA is TGTGCCAGCAGGAAATCAGGGTTTCAGGGATATGGCTACACCTTC.

This clonotype appeared a single time. The genes are TRBV6-5 and TRBJ1-5; a possible D gene is TRBD1 (5 bases). V was clipped by 5 bases and J by 5 bases, with 19 bases between them. The CDR3 runs to 16 residues. CDR1 and CDR2 from the germline V gene are MNHEY and SVGAGI. CDR3 sequence reads: CASSAQGFEPYQPQHF. Here the CDR3 DNA reads TGTGCCAGCAGTGCGCAGGGTTTTGAGCCCTATCAGCCCCAGCATTTT.

The rearrangement joins TRBV4-2 to TRBJ2-7; TRBD2 agrees at 11 bases. The CDR3 is made up of 15 amino acids. The germline V gene has CDR1 LGHNA and CDR2 YNFKEQ. Trimming removed 4 bases from V and 7 bases from J; junction bases left unmatched: 9. Here the CDR3 DNA reads TGTGCCAGCAGCCCAACTAGCGGGGGCCAAAAAGAGCAGTACTTC. This codes for CASSPTSGGQKEQYF.

The rearrangement links TRBV3-1 to TRBJ2-7, with no clear D. The CDR3 extends over 13 amino acids. V was shortened by 0 bases and J by 4 bases, with 7 bases between the two germline ends. CDR1 and CDR2 (germline): LGHDT, YNNKEL (reference sequence). The CDR3 is CASSQDYPYEQYF. DNA for the CDR3: TGTGCCAGCAGCCAAGACTACCCGTACGAGCAGTACTTC.

This clonotype has only a few counts. The chain uses TRBV10-3 and TRBJ2-5, with TRBD1 matching 8 bases. CDR1 and CDR2 from the germline V gene are ENHRY and SYGVKD. The CDR3 runs 15 residues. V shed 2 bases, J shed 5 bases, and the junction held 7 bases outside the gene matches. The CDR3 DNA follows: TGTGCCATCAGTGAGGGGACAGGACTTGGCGAGACCCAGTACTTC. Translated: CAISEGTGLGETQYF.

The chain combines TRBV5-1 with TRBJ1-6, with D unresolved. This CDR3 has 16 residues. Germline V lookup: CDR1 SGHRS, CDR2 YFSETQ. V lost 0 bases and J 9 bases, leaving 16 bases between the germline ends. The CDR3 loop reads CASSLGGRSTGSPLHF. As DNA, the CDR3 is TGCGCCAGCAGCTTGGGAGGCAGGTCGACGGGTTCACCCCTCCACTTT.

This clonotype was counted between two and nine times. The CDR3 nucleotides are TGTGCCACCAGAGACCACCGAGGCAATCAGCCCCAGCATTTT. The encoded protein is CATRDHRGNQPQHF. This rearrangement joins TRBV27 to TRBJ1-5; no firm D call. This CDR3 is built from 14 residues. Germline V gene lookup returns CDR1 MNHEY and CDR2 SMNVEV (reference sequence). V was trimmed by 10 bases and J by 2 bases, leaving 15 bases between them.

V gene TRBV12-3 or TRBV12-4 combines with J gene TRBJ2-5, with 12 bases lining up with TRBD2. After removal of 6 bases from V and 4 bases from J, the junction contained 6 bases not matched to a gene. There are 15 residues in the CDR3. The CDR3: CASSIGLAGTETQYF. The CDR3 DNA reads as TGTGCCAGCAGCATTGGACTAGCGGGGACAGAGACCCAGTACTTC.

This clonotype came up a few times. V is TRBV4-1 and J is TRBJ2-3; TRBD2 might be the D (6 bases). The germline V gene has CDR1 MGHRA and CDR2 YSYEKL. The CDR3 extends over 15 amino acids. Trimming cost V 1 base and J 6 bases, with 14 bases left between them. In DNA, the CDR3 is TGCGCCAGCAGCCAAGTGGATTCGGGAGACGATACGCAGTATTTT. Its protein product is CASSQVDSGDDTQYF.

This clonotype was seen more than once but under ten times. The chain uses TRBV4-1 and TRBJ2-5, with no clear D. Trimming left V 1 base short and J 5 bases short, with 11 bases between. The germline CDR1 and CDR2 sequences are MGHRA and YSYEKL. CDR3 size: 14 residues. The CDR3 loop is CASSQASFRETQYF. CDR3 in DNA: TGCGCCAGCAGCCAAGCGTCCTTCAGGGAGACCCAGTACTTC.

CDR3 sequence: CASNTGGGNLHEQFF. CDR3 sequence (DNA): TGTGCCAGCAATACAGGGGGCGGAAATTTGCATGAGCAGTTCTTC. V is TRBV6-5 and J is TRBJ2-1, with 9 bases identical to TRBD1. V gave up 7 bases and J gave up 8 bases; unmatched junction bases: 12. Germline V CDR1 and CDR2: MNHEY, SVGAGI. CDR3 length equals 15 residues.

The CDR3 here is CACFTGDTGELFF. The CDR3 DNA is TGTGCCTGCTTTACCGGCGACACCGGGGAGCTGTTTTTT. The chain employs TRBV30 and TRBJ2-2; D is ambiguous. The CDR3 loop spans 13 amino acids. Germline V gives CDR1 GTSNPN, CDR2 SVGIG (reference sequence). Trimming left V 6 bases short and J 3 bases short, with 11 bases between.

The chain links TRBV2 to TRBJ2-7, with 7 nucleotides matching TRBD1. This CDR3 contains 15 residues. Trimming took 8 bases from V and 3 from J; bases not matched to a gene: 13. The germline gives CDR1 SNHLY, CDR2 FYNNEI. CDR3 bases: TGTGCCAGCCGGATTAAGACAGGGTACAACTACGAGCAGTACTTC. It yields the protein CASRIKTGYNYEQYF. Variable domain in full (rest from reference TRBV2 and TRBJ2-7): EPEVTQTPSHQVTQMGQEVILRCVPISNHLYFYWYRQILGQKVEFLVSFYNNEISEKSEIFDDQFSVERPDGSNFTLKIRSTKLEDSAMYFCASRIKTGYNYEQYFGPGTRLTVT.

The table lists this clonotype with a few counts. V gene TRBV7-3 combines with J gene TRBJ2-5, with 7 bases lining up with TRBD1. J was trimmed by 2 bases and V by 5 bases; bases with no gene match: 11. The CDR3 has 16 amino acids. The germline V gene encodes CDR1 SGHTA and CDR2 FQGTGA. The CDR3 reads CASSQNAGTAQETQYF. The CDR3 coding sequence is TGTGCCAGCAGCCAAAACGCTGGGACAGCTCAAGAGACCCAGTACTTC.

V usage is TRBV11-3 and J usage is TRBJ2-1, with 12 bases aligning to TRBD1. CDR3 size: 16 residues. Trimming took 6 bases from V and 4 from J; bases not matched to a gene: 7. CDR1 SGHNT and CDR2 YENEEA come from the germline V gene. CDR3 in DNA: TGTGCCAGCAGAGCCCCGGGACAGGGGGCTTACAATGAGCAGTTCTTC. Amino acids: CASRAPGQGAYNEQFF.

Many counts were recorded for this clonotype. The chain joins TRBV13 to TRBJ2-5; TRBD1 matches at 7 bases. Germline CDR1 and CDR2: PRHDT and FYEKMQ (reference sequence). V lost 4 bases and J lost 4; bases outside the gene matches: 6. This CDR3 is 14 amino acids long. CDR3 in amino acids: CASSSRGRGETQYF. The CDR3 nucleotides read TGTGCCAGCAGCTCAAGGGGGCGCGGAGAGACCCAGTACTTC. Variable domain in full (rest from reference TRBV13 and TRBJ2-5): AAGVIQSPRHLIKEKRETATLKCYPIPRHDTVYWYQQGPGQDPQFLISFYEKMQSDKGSIPDRFSAQQFSDYHSELNMSSLELGDSALYFCASSSRGRGETQYFGPGTRLLVL.